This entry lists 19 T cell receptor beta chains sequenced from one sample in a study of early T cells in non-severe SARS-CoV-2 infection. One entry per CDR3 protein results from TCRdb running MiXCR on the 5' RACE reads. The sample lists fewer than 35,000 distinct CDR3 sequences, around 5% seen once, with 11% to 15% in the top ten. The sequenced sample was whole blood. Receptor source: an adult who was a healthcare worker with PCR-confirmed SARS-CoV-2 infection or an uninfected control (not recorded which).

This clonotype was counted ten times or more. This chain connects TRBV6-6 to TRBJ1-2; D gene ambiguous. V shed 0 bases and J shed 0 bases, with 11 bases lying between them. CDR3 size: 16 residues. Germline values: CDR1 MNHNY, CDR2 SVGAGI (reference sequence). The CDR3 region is CASSYSNGQANYGYTF. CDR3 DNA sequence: TGTGCCAGCAGTTACTCGAACGGGCAGGCTAACTATGGCTACACCTTC.

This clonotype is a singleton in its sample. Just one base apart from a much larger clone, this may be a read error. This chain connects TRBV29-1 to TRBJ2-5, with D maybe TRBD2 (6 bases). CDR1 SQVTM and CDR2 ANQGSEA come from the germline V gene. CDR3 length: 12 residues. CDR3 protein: CSGGDHQEIQYF. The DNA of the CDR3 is TGCAGCGGGGGGGATCATCAAGAGATCCAGTACTTC.

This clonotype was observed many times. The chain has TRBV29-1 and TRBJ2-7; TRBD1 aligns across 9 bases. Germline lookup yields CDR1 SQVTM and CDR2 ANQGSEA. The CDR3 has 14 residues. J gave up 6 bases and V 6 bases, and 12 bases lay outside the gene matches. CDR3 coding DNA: TGCAGCGTGGCACAGGGGGCGGCGACTCGCGAGCAGTACTTC. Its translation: CSVAQGAATREQYF.

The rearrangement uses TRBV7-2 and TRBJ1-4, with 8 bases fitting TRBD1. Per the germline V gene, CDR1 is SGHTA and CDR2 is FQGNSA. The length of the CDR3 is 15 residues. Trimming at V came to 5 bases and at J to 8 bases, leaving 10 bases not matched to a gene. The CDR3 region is CASSPTGAAGEKLFF. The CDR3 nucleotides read TGTGCCAGCAGCCCGACAGGGGCGGCGGGAGAAAAACTGTTTTTT.

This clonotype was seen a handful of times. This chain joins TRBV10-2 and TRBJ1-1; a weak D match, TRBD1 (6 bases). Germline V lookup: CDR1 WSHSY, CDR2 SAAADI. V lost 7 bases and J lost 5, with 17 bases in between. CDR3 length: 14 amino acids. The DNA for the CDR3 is TGCGCCAGCATTCGGAACAGGGATGGGACTGAAGCTTTCTTT. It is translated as CASIRNRDGTEAFF.

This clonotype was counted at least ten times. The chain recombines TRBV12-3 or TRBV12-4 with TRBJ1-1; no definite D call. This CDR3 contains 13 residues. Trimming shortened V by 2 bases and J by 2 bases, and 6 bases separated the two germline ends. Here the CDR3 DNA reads TGTGCCAGCAGTTTAAAGCAAAACACTGAAGCTTTCTTT. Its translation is CASSLKQNTEAFF.

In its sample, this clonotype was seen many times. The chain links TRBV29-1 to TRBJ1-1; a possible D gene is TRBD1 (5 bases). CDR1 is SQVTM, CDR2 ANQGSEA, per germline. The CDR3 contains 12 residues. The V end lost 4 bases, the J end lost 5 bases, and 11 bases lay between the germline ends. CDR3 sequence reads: CSVGGRGTEAFF. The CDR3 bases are TGCAGCGTTGGGGGCAGAGGTACTGAAGCTTTCTTT.

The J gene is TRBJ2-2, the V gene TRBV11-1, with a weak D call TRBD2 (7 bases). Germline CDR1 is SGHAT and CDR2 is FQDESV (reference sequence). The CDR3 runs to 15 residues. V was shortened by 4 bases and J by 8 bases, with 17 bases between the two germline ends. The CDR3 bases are TGTGCCAGCAGCTCCCTGGCGGGGGCCGGAGGGGAGCTGTTTTTT. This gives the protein CASSSLAGAGGELFF.

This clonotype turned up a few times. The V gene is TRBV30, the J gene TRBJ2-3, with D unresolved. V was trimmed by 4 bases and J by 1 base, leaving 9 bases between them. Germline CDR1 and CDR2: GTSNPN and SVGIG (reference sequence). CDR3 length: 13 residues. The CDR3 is CAWINGGTDTQYF. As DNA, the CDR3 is TGTGCCTGGATAAATGGGGGCACAGATACGCAGTATTTT. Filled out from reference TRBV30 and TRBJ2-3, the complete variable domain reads SQTIHQWPATLVQPVGSPLSLECTVEGTSNPNLYWYRQAAGRGLQLLFYSVGIGQISSEVPQNLSASRPQDRQFILSSKKLLLSDSGFYLCAWINGGTDTQYFGPGTRLTVL.

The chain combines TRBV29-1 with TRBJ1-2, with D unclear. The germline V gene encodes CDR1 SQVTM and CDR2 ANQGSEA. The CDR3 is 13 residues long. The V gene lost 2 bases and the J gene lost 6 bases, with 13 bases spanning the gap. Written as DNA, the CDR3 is TGCAGCGTTGAATCGTCCCACGTAGATGGCTACACCTTC. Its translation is CSVESSHVDGYTF.

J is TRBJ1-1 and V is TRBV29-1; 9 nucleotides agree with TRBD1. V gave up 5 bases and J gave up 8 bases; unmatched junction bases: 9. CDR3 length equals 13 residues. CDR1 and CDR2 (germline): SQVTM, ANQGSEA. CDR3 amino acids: CSVPPDRGTEAFF. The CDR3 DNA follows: TGCAGCGTTCCGCCGGACAGGGGCACGGAAGCTTTCTTT.

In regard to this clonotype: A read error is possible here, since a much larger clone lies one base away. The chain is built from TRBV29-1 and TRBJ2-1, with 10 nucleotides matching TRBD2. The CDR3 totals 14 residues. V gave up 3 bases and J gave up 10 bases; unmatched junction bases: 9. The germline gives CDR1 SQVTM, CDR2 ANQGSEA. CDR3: CSVDTSGVFREQFF. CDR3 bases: TGCAGCGTTGACACTAGCGGGGTTTTCAGGGAGCAGTTCTTC.

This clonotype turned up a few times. The CDR3 bases are TGTGCCAGCAGTTTCTCGGGGGGGCTGGACACTGAAGCTTTCTTT. The encoded protein is CASSFSGGLDTEAFF. The chain combines TRBV12-3 or TRBV12-4 with TRBJ1-1, with a tentative D call TRBD1 (6 bases). The length of the CDR3 is 15 residues. Trimming shortened V by 3 bases and J by 3 bases, and 14 bases separated the two germline ends.

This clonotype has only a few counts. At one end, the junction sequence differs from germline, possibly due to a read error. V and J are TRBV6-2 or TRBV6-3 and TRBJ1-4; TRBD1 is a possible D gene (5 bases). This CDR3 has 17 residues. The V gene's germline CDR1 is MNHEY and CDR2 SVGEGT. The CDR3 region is CACSSRRGANTNEKLFF. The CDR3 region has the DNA TGTGCCTGCAGTTCGAGGCGAGGGGCGAACACAAATGAAAAACTGTTTTTT.

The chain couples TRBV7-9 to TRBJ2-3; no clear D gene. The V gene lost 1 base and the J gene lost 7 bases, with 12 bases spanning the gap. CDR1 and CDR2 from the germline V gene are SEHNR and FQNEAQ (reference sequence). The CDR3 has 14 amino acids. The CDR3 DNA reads TGTGCCAGCAGCTTAGGAGGCCCTCGGAATACGCAGTATTTT. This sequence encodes CASSLGGPRNTQYF. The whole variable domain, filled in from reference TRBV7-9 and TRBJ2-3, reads DTGVSQNPRHKITKRGQNVTFRCDPISEHNRLYWYRQTLGQGPEFLTYFQNEAQLEKSRLLSDRFSAERPKGSFSTLEIQRTEQGDSAMYLCASSLGGPRNTQYFGPGTRLTVL.

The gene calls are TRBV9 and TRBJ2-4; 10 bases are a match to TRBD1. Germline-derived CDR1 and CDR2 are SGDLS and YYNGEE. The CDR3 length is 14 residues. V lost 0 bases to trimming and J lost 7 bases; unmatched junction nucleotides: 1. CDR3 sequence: CASSVGDRGNIQYF. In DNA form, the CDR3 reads TGTGCCAGCAGCGTAGGGGACAGGGGTAACATTCAGTACTTC.

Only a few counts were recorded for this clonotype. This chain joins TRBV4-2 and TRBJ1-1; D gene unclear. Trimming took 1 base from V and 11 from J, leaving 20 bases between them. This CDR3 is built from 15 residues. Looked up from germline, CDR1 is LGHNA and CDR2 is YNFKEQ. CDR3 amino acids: CASSQGGGVPARAFF. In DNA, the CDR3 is TGTGCCAGCAGCCAAGGCGGAGGAGTCCCTGCTAGGGCTTTCTTT.

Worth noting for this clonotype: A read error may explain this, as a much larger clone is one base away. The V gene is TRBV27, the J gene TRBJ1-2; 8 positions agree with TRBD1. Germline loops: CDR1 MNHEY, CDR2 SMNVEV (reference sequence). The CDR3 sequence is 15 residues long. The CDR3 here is CACSLRTGTFDGYTF. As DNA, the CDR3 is TGTGCCTGCAGTTTAAGGACAGGGACTTTTGATGGCTACACCTTC.

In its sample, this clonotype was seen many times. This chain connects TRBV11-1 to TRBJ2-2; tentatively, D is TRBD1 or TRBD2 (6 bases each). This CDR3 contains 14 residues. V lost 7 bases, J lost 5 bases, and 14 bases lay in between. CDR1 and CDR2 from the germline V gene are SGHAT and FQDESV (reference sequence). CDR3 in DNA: TGTGCCAGCACTGAGAGGGGGGCAACCGGGGAGCTGTTTTTT. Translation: CASTERGATGELFF.